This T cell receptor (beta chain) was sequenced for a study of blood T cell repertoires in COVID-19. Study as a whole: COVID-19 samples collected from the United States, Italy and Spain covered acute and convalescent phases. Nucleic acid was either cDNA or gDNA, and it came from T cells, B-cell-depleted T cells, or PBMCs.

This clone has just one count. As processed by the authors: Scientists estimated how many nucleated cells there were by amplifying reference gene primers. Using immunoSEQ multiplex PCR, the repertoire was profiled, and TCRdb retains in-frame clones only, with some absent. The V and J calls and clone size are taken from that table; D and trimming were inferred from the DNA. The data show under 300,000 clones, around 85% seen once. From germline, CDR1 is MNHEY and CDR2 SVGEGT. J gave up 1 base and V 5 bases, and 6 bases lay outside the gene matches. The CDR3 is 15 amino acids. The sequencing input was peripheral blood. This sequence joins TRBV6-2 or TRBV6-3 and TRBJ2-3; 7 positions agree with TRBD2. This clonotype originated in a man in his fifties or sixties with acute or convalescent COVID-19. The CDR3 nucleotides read TGTGCCAGCAGTCGTGCGGGACTACGCACAGATACGCAGTATTTT. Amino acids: CASSRAGLRTDTQYF.